The T cell receptor (beta chain) described here comes from a study of regulatory T cells in long-lasting Graves disease. Germline CDR1 and CDR2: MDHEN and SYDVKM. This CDR3 has 15 residues. J was trimmed by 4 bases and V by 3 bases; bases with no gene match: 7. CDR3-region Arm-PCR and iRepertoire HTBI primers produced the TCR beta libraries. TCRdb called the multiplex PCR reads again in MiXCR, with one record for every CDR3 protein. Of about 440,000 distinct CDR3 sequences listed, about 15% are singletons. Time point noted: newly diagnosed GD, antithyroid drugs for less than 3 months. With RNA extracted from PBMCs as input, the TCR library was made. In its sample, this clonotype was seen many times. This sample also appeared in a second study, on T cells in Graves' hyperthyroidism and ophthalmopathy. That source adds: Initially, a first-round RT-PCR of the TCR CDR3 employed the HTBI primer set.

V gene TRBV28 combines with J gene TRBJ2-3; 7 bases are shared with TRBD2. This receptor was taken from a woman in her twenties or thirties with Graves disease. This specimen was peripheral blood mononuclear cells (PBMCs), taken at new diagnosis, from a patient treated with antithyroid drugs. The CDR3 is CASSLAGAGPDTQYF. In DNA, the CDR3 is TGTGCCAGCAGTTTGGCGGGAGCGGGGCCAGATACGCAGTATTTT.